This entry lists 3 T cell receptor beta chains sequenced from one sample in a study of cytomegalovirus exposure and HLA in healthy donors. The PCR was carried out with 60 Vbeta primers and 13 Jbeta primers. TCRdb's copy holds only in-frame clones and misses some; the assay was immunoSEQ multiplex PCR. The sample carries 150,000 to 200,000 clones, roughly 80% recorded once. Sequencing was done on a sample of PBMCs. Receptors were obtained from a man in his fifties in good health and CMV-seronegative.

This clone was recorded once. The chain combines TRBV19 with TRBJ1-5, with a possible D match to TRBD1 (5 bases). Germline-derived CDR1 and CDR2 are LNHDA and SQIVND (reference sequence). This CDR3 contains 16 residues. Trimming shortened V by 5 bases and J by 0 bases, and 14 bases separated the two germline ends. CDR3 sequence: CASSGGGTYSNQPQHF. CDR3 in DNA: TGTGCCAGTAGTGGGGGAGGGACCTATAGCAATCAGCCCCAGCATTTT.

The chain employs TRBV4-3 and TRBJ1-4; D perhaps matches TRBD1 (6 bases). Per germline, CDR1 LGHNA and CDR2 YSLEER. Trimming removed 1 base at V and 5 bases at J, with 11 bases between. This CDR3 is 15 amino acids long. DNA of the CDR3: TGCGCCAGCAGCCAAGTTCGGGGGGCGAATGAAAAACTGTTTTTT. Protein product: CASSQVRGANEKLFF.

The chain links TRBV5-1 to TRBJ1-1, with TRBD1 identical over 7 bases. The V and J ends lost 7 bases and 2 bases, in that order; junction bases with no gene match: 8. The CDR3 has 14 amino acids. CDR1 SGHRS and CDR2 YFSETQ come from the germline V gene. The DNA for the CDR3 is TGCGCCAGCCGACCGGGACAGAGAAACACTGAAGCTTTCTTT. Translated: CASRPGQRNTEAFF.